These 16 T cell receptor beta chains came from one sample sequenced in a study of Graves' ophthalmopathy and Graves' hyperthyroidism. RNA transcripts were the template, and TCR beta CDR3 regions were amplified from them. First-round RT-PCR relied on HTBI primers, and a second-round multiplex PCR came next. TCRdb ran MiXCR on the multiplex PCR reads and lists one entry per CDR3 protein. The repertoire holds more than 300,000 distinct CDR3 sequences, with 15% to 19% as singletons. Material for sequencing was peripheral blood. The receptors were sampled from a young woman with stable Graves' hyperthyroidism.

The sample holds many counts of this clonotype. V usage is TRBV2 and J usage is TRBJ1-2, with D possibly matching TRBD1 (6 bases). Trimming removed 4 bases from V and 3 bases from J, with 15 bases in between. The CDR3 length is 15 residues. Germline CDR1 is SNHLY and CDR2 is FYNNEI. CDR3 sequence (DNA): TGTGCCAGCAGTGGAGGGGCAGGGGAGGACTATGGCTACACCTTC. Translating gives CASSGGAGEDYGYTF.

In this sample, this clonotype turned up many times. The rearrangement links TRBV15 to TRBJ1-2; D uncertain. The CDR3 sequence is 15 residues long. In germline, CDR1 is LNHNV, CDR2 YYDKDF (reference sequence). Trimming removed 0 bases at V and 7 bases at J, with 15 bases between. The CDR3 loop reads CATSRDSGGRGGYTF. CDR3 DNA: TGTGCCACCAGCAGAGATTCTGGAGGGCGGGGTGGCTACACCTTC.

This clonotype turned up a few times. V usage is TRBV12-3 or TRBV12-4 and J usage is TRBJ2-7; D not certain. Deletions cut 4 bases from V and 5 bases from J, with 12 bases between. The CDR3 spans 13 residues. DNA of the CDR3: TGTGCCAGCAGTTCCGGGCTTGTCCACGAGCAGTACTTC. Protein: CASSSGLVHEQYF.

The sample holds many counts of this clonotype. CDR3 sequence (DNA): TGCAGTGCCTCAATACCGGGACAACTCCAAGAGACCCAGTACTTC. Translated, it gives CSASIPGQLQETQYF. This rearrangement joins TRBV20-1 to TRBJ2-5; D might be TRBD1 (6 bases). The V gene lost 6 bases and the J gene lost 1 base, with 18 bases spanning the gap. The CDR3 length is 15 residues. Germline CDR1 DFQATT, CDR2 SNEGSKA (reference sequence).

The CDR3 spells CASSYGGVGTEAFF. The CDR3 DNA follows: TGTGCCAGCAGTTACGGGGGGGTTGGCACTGAAGCTTTCTTT. The genes are TRBV6-2 or TRBV6-3 and TRBJ1-1; a possible D gene is TRBD1 (5 bases). V lost 2 bases, J lost 4 bases, and 11 bases lay in between. The CDR3 spans 14 residues. Germline lookup yields CDR1 MNHEY and CDR2 SVGEGT.

This clonotype occurred many times. The V and J genes are TRBV12-3 or TRBV12-4 and TRBJ1-5; D may be TRBD1 (5 bases). CDR3 length: 15 residues. Trimming took 5 bases from V and 6 from J, leaving 17 bases between them. The CDR3 DNA reads TGTGCCAGCAGTCCGAGTTCCGGCGGGGGTCAGCCCCAGCATTTT. Residues: CASSPSSGGGQPQHF.

This clonotype was observed at least ten times. CDR3 in DNA: TGTGCCAGCAGTGAAGGGGTCCAGGTCAATCAGCCCCAGCATTTT. Translating it yields CASSEGVQVNQPQHF. J is TRBJ1-5 and V is TRBV6-1; unclear D gene. The CDR3 contains 15 residues. Germline values: CDR1 MNHNS, CDR2 SASEGT. Trimming took 1 base from V and 3 from J, leaving 10 bases between them.

The chain joins TRBV24-1 to TRBJ2-7, with 8 bases aligning to TRBD1. The CDR3 spans 15 residues. Germline loops: CDR1 KGHDR, CDR2 SFDVKD. V shed 4 bases, J shed 5 bases, and the junction held 9 bases outside the gene matches. The CDR3 is CATSDGTGRADEQYF. The CDR3 DNA reads as TGTGCCACCAGTGACGGGACAGGTAGGGCCGACGAGCAGTACTTC.

Comment on this clonotype: At one end, the junction sequence differs from germline, possibly due to a read error. The chain joins TRBV10-3 to TRBJ1-6, with TRBD1 matching over 9 bases. The CDR3 contains 14 residues. CDR1 is ENHRY and CDR2 is SYGVKD in the germline V gene. The CDR3 DNA follows: TGTTCCATCAGGGACAGGGCAGAAGATTCATCCCTCCACTTT. Its translation is CSIRDRAEDSSLHF.

This clonotype was observed many times. This rearrangement joins TRBV28 to TRBJ2-5, with TRBD2 matching over 8 bases. Germline V gives CDR1 MDHEN, CDR2 SYDVKM. Trimming took 5 bases from V and 4 from J; bases not matched to a gene: 21. The CDR3 length is 19 residues. CDR3 sequence: CASSPDGRLGRGFRETQYF. The CDR3 coding sequence is TGTGCCAGCAGTCCCGACGGGAGGCTCGGGAGGGGTTTCCGAGAGACCCAGTACTTC.

This clonotype came up many times. The chain recombines TRBV12-3 or TRBV12-4 with TRBJ2-5; 8 positions match TRBD1. The V segment lost 7 bases and the J segment 4 bases; nucleotides outside the gene matches: 2. This CDR3 spans 12 amino acids. The CDR3 reads CASTTGGETQYF. The CDR3 nucleotides are TGTGCCAGCACCACAGGGGGAGAGACCCAGTACTTC.

Ten or more counts support this clonotype. The rearrangement uses TRBV12-3 or TRBV12-4 and TRBJ1-1; TRBD1 might be the D (5 bases). Deletions cut 2 bases from V and 3 bases from J, with 7 bases between. The CDR3 is made up of 13 amino acids. In nucleotides, the CDR3 is TGTGCCAGCAGTTTAAGGGGAGACACTGAAGCTTTCTTT. It encodes CASSLRGDTEAFF.

This clonotype was detected ten times or more. This chain uses TRBV12-3 or TRBV12-4 with TRBJ1-3; D uncertain. This CDR3 region has 12 residues. Deletions cut 3 bases from V and 6 bases from J, with 6 bases between. The CDR3 coding sequence is TGTGCCAGCAGTTTGCCTGAAAACACCATATATTTT. It specifies CASSLPENTIYF.

At least ten counts were recorded for this clonotype. The chain links TRBV18 to TRBJ1-1, with a tentative D call TRBD1 (6 bases). Germline V gene data show CDR1 as KGHSH and CDR2 as LQKENI. CDR3 length: 14 residues. The V end was cut by 5 bases, the J end by 3 bases, with 13 bases between. The CDR3 region has the DNA TGTGCCAGCTCATTTCGGACAGCGTACACTGAAGCTTTCTTT. Translated: CASSFRTAYTEAFF.

The V gene is TRBV7-8, the J gene TRBJ2-5, with no clear D. The CDR3 totals 16 residues. Germline-derived CDR1 and CDR2 are SGHVS and FQNEAQ. Trimming stripped 0 bases from V and 5 bases from J, with 16 bases between. CDR3 nucleotide sequence: TGTGCCAGCAGCTTAGCGCCAGAAAGGGTAATGGAGACCCAGTACTTC. As protein: CASSLAPERVMETQYF. Looking up the rest from reference TRBV7-8 and TRBJ2-5 gives the full variable domain: GAGVSQSPRYKVAKRGQDVALRCDPISGHVSLFWYQQALGQGPEFLTYFQNEAQLDKSGLPSDRFFAERPEGSVSTLKIQRTQQEDSAVYLCASSLAPERVMETQYFGPGTRLLVL.

This clonotype was seen many times. The chain has TRBV7-2 and TRBJ1-2; D unclear. The germline gives CDR1 SGHTA, CDR2 FQGNSA. The CDR3 is 15 residues long. The germline V and J ends were trimmed by 1 base and 3 bases, with 12 bases remaining between them. This CDR3 is CASSLGTARDYGYTF. CDR3 bases: TGTGCCAGCAGCTTAGGAACGGCACGAGACTATGGCTACACCTTC.